This T cell receptor (beta chain) comes out of a study of OX40 agonist ivuxolimab in advanced cancers. Findings and caveats of the study: Clones of CD4+ and CD8+ blood T cells grew by week 6 at doses of 0.1 to 3.0 mg/kg.

This clone was found a few times. What it binds is not known. A history of autoimmune disease or systemic immunosuppression excluded patients. Here immunoSEQ multiplex PCR was the method, and the copy in TCRdb shows in-frame clones only, minus some. The sample records about 110,000 clones, around 90% being singletons. The specimen was CD4+ or CD8+ T cells sorted from blood, collected in a trial of the OX40 agonist ivuxolimab. This clonotype was sampled from an adult with an advanced solid tumor such as melanoma, head and neck, liver or kidney cancer.

The CDR3 DNA reads TGTGCCAGCAGCGCGGGCAATCAGCCCCAGCATTTT. This encodes CASSAGNQPQHF. The chain is built from TRBV13 and TRBJ1-5; D not certain. Per the germline V gene, CDR1 is PRHDT and CDR2 is FYEKMQ (reference sequence). CDR3 length equals 12 residues. V was cut by 5 bases and J by 2 bases, with 4 bases left in between.